This TCR beta chain came from a study of identical twins. There are 15 residues in the CDR3. Trimming removed 6 bases from V and 7 bases from J, with 19 bases in between. As for this clonotype: Its antigen is undetermined.

Unique molecular identifiers were in the cDNA, with template-switch universal primer binding. TCRdb reanalysed the 5' RACE reads using MiXCR and keeps one entry per CDR3 protein. The sample records hundreds of thousands of distinct CDR3 sequences, less than 9.5% being singletons. Study observations and caveats: Where beta out-of-frame sequences were concerned, excess twin sharing was weaker. Donors were not followed over many years; analysis was cross-sectional. Memory repertoires showed no such pattern, whereas abundant cord blood beta clonotypes carried fewer insertions.

Material: memory (CD45RO+) T cells sorted from blood. The sequence was collected from a woman under 30 in good health. J is TRBJ2-1 and V is TRBV12-3 or TRBV12-4; either TRBD1 or TRBD2 may supply D (6 bases each). CDR3 region: CASRLDGGRVNEQFF. The DNA for the CDR3 is TGTGCCAGCAGGCTCGACGGGGGCAGGGTGAATGAGCAGTTCTTC.